A single sample is the source of the 3 T cell receptor beta chains below, sequenced in a study of shared clonotypes between healthy human individuals (dated by TCRdb to 2018 to 2021). The library relied on the immunoSEQ multiplex PCR assay. The immuneACCESS repertoire file appears here via TCRdb, limited to in-frame rearrangements. These files lack a portion of the clones; in checked studies, under half of the deficit traces to unresolved V genes, and the cause of the others is not known. The sample has around 2,000,000 clones on record, 95% of them singletons. Under 0.15% of the sample is held by the ten biggest clonotypes. The sequenced material came from naive CD4+ T cells sorted from blood. The sample's cell subset or site label, decoded: CD45RA+ positively selected. Receptors originate from a young man in good health.

This chain joins TRBV30 and TRBJ1-1; no clear D. This CDR3 comprises 11 residues. Germline V CDR1 and CDR2: GTSNPN, SVGIG (reference sequence). Trimming shortened V by 3 bases and J by 5 bases, and 7 bases separated the two germline ends. This CDR3 reads CAWSATTEAFF. The CDR3 DNA is TGTGCCTGGAGCGCGACTACTGAAGCTTTCTTT.

Comments on this clone: Other DNA sequences in the same sample also yield this CDR3. This sequence joins TRBV11-2 and TRBJ2-5, with 8 bases identical to TRBD1. The CDR3 has 15 residues. V lost 1 base, J lost 1 base, and 2 bases stayed unmatched. Germline V lookup: CDR1 SGHAT, CDR2 FQNNGV. The CDR3 here is CASSLGDRGQETQYF. The CDR3 DNA follows: TGTGCCAGCAGCTTAGGAGACAGGGGCCAAGAGACCCAGTACTTC.

This chain joins TRBV30 and TRBJ2-2, with 10 bases aligning to TRBD2. The CDR3 is 14 residues long. V lost 5 bases, J lost 4 bases, and 4 bases stayed unmatched. The germline gives CDR1 GTSNPN, CDR2 SVGIG (reference sequence). The CDR3 nucleotides are TGTGCCTGGGGACTAGCGGAGACCACCGGGGAGCTGTTTTTT. Encoded protein: CAWGLAETTGELFF.